This T cell receptor beta chain was documented in a study of Ad26.COV2.S vaccination and SARS-CoV-2 variants (dated by TCRdb to the early 2020s). General notes on the study: Vaccine-arm donors were drawn from COV1001, a multicentre, randomized, double-blind, placebo-controlled phase I-IIa trial of Ad26.COV2.S in healthy adults. Ad26.COV2.S was given intramuscularly at 5x10^10 or 1x10^11 viral particles, as a single shot or as two shots 56 days apart. TCRbeta repertoire sequencing was used to assess the specificity and breadth of SARS-CoV-2-reactive T cell receptors after Ad26.COV2.S vaccination. The TCR-sequenced set comprised approximately 32 samples: some 20 Ad26.COV2.S vaccine recipients, 5 placebo recipients and 8 SARS-CoV-2 convalescent individuals. Trial participants were randomized into five groups of five, in which low-dose or high-dose Ad26.COV2.S was given once or twice, or placebo was given on both occasions. Investigators remained blinded to trial group allocation during experiments and outcome assessment.

What the authors observed across the whole study: Substantial breadth of spike-specific CD8+ and CD4+ T cell responses was reported after vaccination. According to the authors, total T cell responses may have been underestimated by the TCR breadth and depth analyses. Comparing responses between vaccine doses or regimens was not something the study was powered to do. Compared with placebo recipients, Ad26.COV2.S recipients showed higher spike-specific TCR breadth (P = 0.0014). Comparable non-spike TCR breadth was observed between vaccine and placebo recipients, consistent with only spike being contained in the vaccine.

The immunoSEQ Assay was used to sequence TCRbeta CDR3 regions. After extraction, genomic DNA underwent amplification by bias-controlled multiplex PCR, followed by high-throughput sequencing. From the authors' description of their analysis: To quantify the absolute abundance of each unique TCRbeta CDR3 region, sequences were collapsed and filtered. T cell fraction was estimated by normalizing TCRbeta template counts to usable DNA, with usable DNA measured through amplification of reference genes found in all nucleated cells. Repertoire TCRs were annotated as SARS-CoV-2-specific by exact matching of V gene, CDR3 amino acid sequence and J gene to a known reactive TCR set. The reference SARS-CoV-2 TCR set came from MIRA and was filtered for enrichment in COVID-19-positive ImmuneCODE repertoires, removing public or cross-reactive TCRs. Using the MIRA antigens, annotated TCRs were further analysed by specific ORF or by position within an ORF. Depth was the summed frequency of annotated unique rearrangements, while breadth was defined as annotated unique rearrangements over total unique productive rearrangements. Two-sided Wilcoxon rank-sum tests were applied when comparing TCR breadth between groups. The table was pulled from immuneACCESS by TCRdb, which kept in-frame rearrangements only. Such tables lose some clones; where checked, under half of the loss comes from unresolved V genes, and the rest has no known cause. That table furnishes V, J and clone size, whereas the DNA furnished D and trimming. The sample table records about 400,000 clones; about 91% of these occur just once. The top ten constitute 1.5% to 2% of the sample.

Note on this clone: Its antigen specificity is not known. No much larger clonotype is one base removed from it; base qualities were not supplied.

Including the terminal cysteine and phenylalanine, the CDR3 comprises 12 residues. Only CDR3 DNA is held: 36 bases, read in frame from base 1. Reading the germline V gene gives CDR1 SNHLY and CDR2 FYNNEI. Trimming takes 8 bases from V and 8 bases from J, and the germline ends sit 13 bases apart. In light of the paper, this sample's treatment or condition label describes: some 20 received Ad26.COV2.S at low or high dose, single or two shots; 5 received placebo; per-sample allocation not given. Repertoires of vaccine and placebo recipients were sequenced from samples taken on day 63 after the first injection. Cohort 1b enrolled about two dozen adults aged 18-55 years at a single site in Boston, USA, between 29 July and 7 August 2020. Ad26.COV2.S was a replication-incompetent adenovirus type 26 vector expressing a prefusion-stabilized SARS-CoV-2 spike protein from the original Wuhan strain.

Here the sequenced sample was peripheral blood, taken in a trial of Ad26.COV2.S vaccine versus placebo. This clonotype originated in a person aged 18-65 years who received the Ad26.COV2.S COVID-19 vaccine or a placebo. This chain joins TRBV2 to TRBJ2-1; the D segment may tentatively be TRBD1 or TRBD2, each giving 6 matched bases. The CDR3 region has the sequence CASLPGGDEQFF. The nucleotide sequence reads as follows: TGTGCCAGCCTGCCCGGGGGCGATGAGCAGTTCTTC.